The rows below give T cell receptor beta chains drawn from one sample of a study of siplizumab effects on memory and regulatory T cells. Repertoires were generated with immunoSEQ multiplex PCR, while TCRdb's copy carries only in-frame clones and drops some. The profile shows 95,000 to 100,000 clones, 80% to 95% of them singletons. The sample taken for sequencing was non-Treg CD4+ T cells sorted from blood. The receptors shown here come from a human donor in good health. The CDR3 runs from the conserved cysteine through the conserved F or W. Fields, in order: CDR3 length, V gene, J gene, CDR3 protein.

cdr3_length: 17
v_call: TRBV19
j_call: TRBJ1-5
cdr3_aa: CASSIFGQGSANQPQHF

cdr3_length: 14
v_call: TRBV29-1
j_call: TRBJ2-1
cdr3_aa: CSVGWTSGYNEQFF

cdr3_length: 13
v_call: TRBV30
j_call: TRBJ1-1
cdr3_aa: CAGRTGMNTEAFF

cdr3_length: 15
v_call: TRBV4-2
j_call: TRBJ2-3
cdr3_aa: CASSPRVVSSDTQYF

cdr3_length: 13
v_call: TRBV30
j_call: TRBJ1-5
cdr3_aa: CAWSTESNQPQHF

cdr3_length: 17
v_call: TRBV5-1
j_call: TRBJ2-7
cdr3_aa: CASSHGLAGRASYEQYF

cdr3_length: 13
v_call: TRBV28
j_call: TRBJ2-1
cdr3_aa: CASSLPGTGEQFF

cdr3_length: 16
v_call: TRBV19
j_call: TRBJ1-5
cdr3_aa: CASSLTGDYSNQPQHF

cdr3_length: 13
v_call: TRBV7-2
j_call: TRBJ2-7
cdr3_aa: CASSLGIEGLGYF

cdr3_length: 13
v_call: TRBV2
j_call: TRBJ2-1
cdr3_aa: CASSGVAGGEQFF

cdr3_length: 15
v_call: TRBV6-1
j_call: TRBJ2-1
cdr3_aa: CASSRTASPGNEQFF

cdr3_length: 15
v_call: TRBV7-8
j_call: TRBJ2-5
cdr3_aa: CASSVNRGRGETQYF

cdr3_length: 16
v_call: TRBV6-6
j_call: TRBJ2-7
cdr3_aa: CASSFPPGQGPYEQYF

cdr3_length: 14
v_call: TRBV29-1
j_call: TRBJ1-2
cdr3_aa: CSVVLGQANYGYTF

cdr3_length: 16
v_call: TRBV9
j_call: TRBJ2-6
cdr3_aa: CASSVYRASGANVLTF

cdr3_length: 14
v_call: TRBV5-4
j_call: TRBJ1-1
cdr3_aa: CASSLGQVNTEAFF

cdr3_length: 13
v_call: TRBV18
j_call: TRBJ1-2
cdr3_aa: CASSTDRNYGYTF

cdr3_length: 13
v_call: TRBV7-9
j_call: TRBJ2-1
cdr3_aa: CASSFLQGHEQFF

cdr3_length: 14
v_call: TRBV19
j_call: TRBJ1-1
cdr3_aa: CASNYRVGVTEAFF

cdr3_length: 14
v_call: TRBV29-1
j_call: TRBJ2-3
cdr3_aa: CSVEVGRRGDTQYF

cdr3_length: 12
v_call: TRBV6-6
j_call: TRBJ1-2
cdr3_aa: CASSRDAWGYTF

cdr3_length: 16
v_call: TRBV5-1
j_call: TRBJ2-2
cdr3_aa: CASSFLPGETTGELFF

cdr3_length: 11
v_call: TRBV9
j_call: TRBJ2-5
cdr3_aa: CASSAKETQYF

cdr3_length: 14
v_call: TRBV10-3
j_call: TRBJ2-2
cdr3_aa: CAIAGRGRSGELFF

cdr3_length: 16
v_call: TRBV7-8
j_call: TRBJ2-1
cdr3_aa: CATRRGGTSSYNEQFF

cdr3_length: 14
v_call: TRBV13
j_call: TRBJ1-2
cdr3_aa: CASSLESGSYGYTF

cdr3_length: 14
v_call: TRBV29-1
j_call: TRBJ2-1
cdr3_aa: CSVEPPGKLYEQFF

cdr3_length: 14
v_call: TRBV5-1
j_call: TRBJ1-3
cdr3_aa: CASSPGLGGNTIYF

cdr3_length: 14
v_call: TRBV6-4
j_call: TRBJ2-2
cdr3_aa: CASKTEPNTGELFF

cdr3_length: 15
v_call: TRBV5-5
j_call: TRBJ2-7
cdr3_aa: CASRATGTSSYEQYF

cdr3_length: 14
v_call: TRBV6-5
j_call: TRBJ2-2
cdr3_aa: CASPRDSNTGELFF

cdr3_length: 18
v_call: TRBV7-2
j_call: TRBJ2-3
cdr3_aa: CASSLRPFGGSYVDTQYF

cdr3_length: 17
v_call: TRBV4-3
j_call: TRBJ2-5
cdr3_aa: CASSQAMASGSGETQYF

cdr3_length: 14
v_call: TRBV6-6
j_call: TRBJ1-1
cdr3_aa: CASREGRLDTEAFF

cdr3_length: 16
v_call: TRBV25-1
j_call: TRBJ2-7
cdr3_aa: CASSETVTGRAYEQYF

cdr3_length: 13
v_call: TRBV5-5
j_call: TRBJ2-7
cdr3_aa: CASSQGLAYEQYF

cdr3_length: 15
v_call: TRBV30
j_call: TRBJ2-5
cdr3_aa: CAWSVPTGGIETQYF

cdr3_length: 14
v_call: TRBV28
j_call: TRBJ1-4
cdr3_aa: CASGSGGHDEKLFF

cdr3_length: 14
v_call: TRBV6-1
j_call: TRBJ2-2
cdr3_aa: CASRPVVGTGELFF

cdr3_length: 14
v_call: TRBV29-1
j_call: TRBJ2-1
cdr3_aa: CSVEDHGDYNEQFF

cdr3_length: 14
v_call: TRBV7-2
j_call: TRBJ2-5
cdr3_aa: CASSLVRETETQYF